A selection of T cell receptor beta chains follows, all from one sample in a study of beta chain features in type 1 diabetes. Sequenced by immunoSEQ multiplex PCR; TCRdb stores in-frame clones only, minus some. This sample yields hundreds of thousands of clones, of which about 32% are seen a single time; 0.06% to 0.07% belongs to the top ten. The source material was naive CD4+ T cells from blood. The receptors stem from a man younger than 30 in good health. The CDR3 runs from the conserved cysteine through the conserved F or W. Fields, in order: CDR3 protein, CDR3 DNA, clone size, D gene, V gene, J gene. A D gene is named only where the DNA matches it firmly. Clone size is shown for a subset of rows, as once, few, many or a class of expanded clone.

cdr3_aa: CASSPVGTSVGETQYF
cdr3_nt: TGTGCCAGCAGCCCGGTCGGGACTAGCGTCGGGGAGACCCAGTACTTC
clone_size: -
d_call: TRBD2
v_call: TRBV5-4
j_call: TRBJ2-5

cdr3_aa: CASSHSGTSGSYEQYF
cdr3_nt: TGTGCCAGCAGCCACTCCGGGACTAGCGGGAGTTACGAGCAGTACTTC
clone_size: -
d_call: TRBD2
v_call: TRBV5-4
j_call: TRBJ2-7

cdr3_aa: CASSLAPPGGNTDTQYF
cdr3_nt: TGTGCCAGCAGCTTAGCGCCCCCGGGAGGGAATACAGATACGCAGTATTTT
clone_size: -
d_call: TRBD2
v_call: TRBV7-9
j_call: TRBJ2-3

cdr3_aa: CAWKGTSGIISYNEQFF
cdr3_nt: TGTGCCTGGAAAGGGACTAGCGGGATAATTTCCTACAATGAGCAGTTCTTC
clone_size: -
d_call: TRBD2
v_call: TRBV30
j_call: TRBJ2-1

cdr3_aa: CASSTFDRGFYNEQFF
cdr3_nt: TGTGCCAGTAGTACCTTCGACAGGGGTTTTTACAATGAGCAGTTCTTC
clone_size: once
d_call: TRBD1
v_call: TRBV19
j_call: TRBJ2-1

cdr3_aa: CAWFLKGARNTEAFF
cdr3_nt: TGTGCCTGGTTCCTCAAAGGGGCCCGGAACACTGAAGCTTTCTTT
clone_size: -
d_call: -
v_call: TRBV30
j_call: TRBJ1-1

cdr3_aa: CASSLASPVYNEQFF
cdr3_nt: TGTGCCAGCAGCTTAGCGTCCCCGGTCTACAATGAGCAGTTCTTC
clone_size: -
d_call: -
v_call: TRBV7-2
j_call: TRBJ2-1

cdr3_aa: CASSLATGANTQYF
cdr3_nt: TGCGCCAGCAGCTTGGCAACGGGAGCTAATACGCAGTATTTT
clone_size: -
d_call: -
v_call: TRBV5-1
j_call: TRBJ2-3

cdr3_aa: CASSPPGGQNSGNTIYF
cdr3_nt: TGTGCCAGCAGCCCCCCAGGAGGACAGAACTCTGGAAACACCATATATTTT
clone_size: -
d_call: -
v_call: TRBV7-9
j_call: TRBJ1-3

cdr3_aa: CASSPGLETYEQYF
cdr3_nt: TGCGCCAGCAGCCCGGGACTAGAGACCTACGAGCAGTACTTC
clone_size: few
d_call: TRBD2
v_call: TRBV5-1
j_call: TRBJ2-7

cdr3_aa: CASSGQGLGNTEAFF
cdr3_nt: TGTGCCAGCTCGGGCCAGGGGCTCGGGAACACTGAAGCTTTCTTT
clone_size: few
d_call: -
v_call: TRBV28
j_call: TRBJ1-1

cdr3_aa: CSVEDRDKSSYNEQFF
cdr3_nt: TGCAGCGTTGAAGATCGAGACAAGAGCTCCTACAATGAGCAGTTCTTC
clone_size: -
d_call: -
v_call: TRBV29-1
j_call: TRBJ2-1

cdr3_aa: CASSSGLAGEETGELFF
cdr3_nt: TGTGCCAGCAGCTCCGGACTAGCGGGAGAAGAGACCGGGGAGCTGTTTTTT
clone_size: few
d_call: TRBD2
v_call: TRBV28
j_call: TRBJ2-2

cdr3_aa: CASSSAGTATYEQYF
cdr3_nt: TGTGCCAGCAGTTCCGCCGGGACCGCAACCTACGAGCAGTACTTC
clone_size: -
d_call: -
v_call: TRBV27
j_call: TRBJ2-7

cdr3_aa: CASSLWDSTYEQYF
cdr3_nt: TGTGCCAGCAGTTTATGGGACAGCACCTACGAGCAGTACTTC
clone_size: -
d_call: -
v_call: TRBV28
j_call: TRBJ2-7

cdr3_aa: CAWEGALRAFF
cdr3_nt: TGTGCCTGGGAGGGGGCTCTTCGGGCTTTCTTT
clone_size: few
d_call: TRBD1
v_call: TRBV30
j_call: TRBJ1-1

cdr3_aa: CSVDLGQGLNTEAFF
cdr3_nt: TGCAGCGTTGATCTGGGACAGGGATTGAACACTGAAGCTTTCTTT
clone_size: -
d_call: TRBD1
v_call: TRBV29-1
j_call: TRBJ1-1

cdr3_aa: CASNRDRGSGANVLTF
cdr3_nt: TGTGCCAGCAACCGGGACAGGGGGTCTGGGGCCAACGTCCTGACTTTC
clone_size: -
d_call: TRBD1
v_call: TRBV28
j_call: TRBJ2-6